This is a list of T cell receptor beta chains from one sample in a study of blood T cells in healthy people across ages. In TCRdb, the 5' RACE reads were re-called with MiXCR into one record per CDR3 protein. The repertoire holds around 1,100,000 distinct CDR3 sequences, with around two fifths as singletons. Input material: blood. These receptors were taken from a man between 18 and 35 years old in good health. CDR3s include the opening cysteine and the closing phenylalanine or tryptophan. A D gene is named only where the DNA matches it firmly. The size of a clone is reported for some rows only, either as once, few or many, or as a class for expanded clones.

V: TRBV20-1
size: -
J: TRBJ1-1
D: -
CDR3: CSARDPRKNTEAFF
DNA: TGCAGTGCTAGAGATCCACGGAAGAACACTGAAGCTTTCTTT

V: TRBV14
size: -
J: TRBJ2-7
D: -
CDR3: CASSENSRALTNEQYF
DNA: TGTGCCAGCAGCGAGAATAGTAGGGCCCTTACAAATGAGCAGTACTTC

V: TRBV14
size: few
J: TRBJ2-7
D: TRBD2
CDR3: CASSQETSGGYRYEQYF
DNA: TGTGCCAGCAGCCAAGAGACTAGCGGGGGGTACAGGTACGAGCAGTACTTC

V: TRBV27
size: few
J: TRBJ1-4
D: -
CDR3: CASSQRRGSEKLFF
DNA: TGTGCCAGCAGCCAGAGGAGGGGTAGTGAAAAACTGTTTTTT

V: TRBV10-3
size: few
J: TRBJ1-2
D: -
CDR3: CAINRDTLSDGYTF
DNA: TGTGCCATCAATAGGGACACACTATCGGATGGCTACACCTTC

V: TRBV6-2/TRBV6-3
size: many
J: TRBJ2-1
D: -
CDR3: CASSYGVNEQFF
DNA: TGTGCCAGCAGTTACGGGGTAAATGAGCAGTTCTTC

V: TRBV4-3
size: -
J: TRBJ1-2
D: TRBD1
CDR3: CASSQEVEGAGGYTF
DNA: TGCGCCAGCAGCCAAGAAGTTGAGGGGGCGGGTGGCTACACCTTC

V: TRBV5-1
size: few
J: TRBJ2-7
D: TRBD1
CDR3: CASSFSTGTGHYEQYF
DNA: TGCGCCAGCAGCTTCTCCACCGGGACAGGGCACTACGAGCAGTACTTC

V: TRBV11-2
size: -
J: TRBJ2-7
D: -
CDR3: CASSLDRVGNEQYF
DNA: TGTGCCAGCAGCTTAGACAGGGTAGGGAATGAGCAGTACTTC

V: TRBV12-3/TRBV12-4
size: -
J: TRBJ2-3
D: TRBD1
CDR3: CASSLAGQGGSDTQYF
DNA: TGTGCCAGCAGTTTAGCGGGACAGGGAGGCTCAGATACGCAGTATTTT

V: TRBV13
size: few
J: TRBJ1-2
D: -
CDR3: CASSPRGRLTNYGYTF
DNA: TGTGCCAGCAGCCCCCGTGGCAGGTTAACTAACTATGGCTACACCTTC

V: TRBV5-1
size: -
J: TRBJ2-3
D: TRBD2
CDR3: CASNPRWEGIDTQYF
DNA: TGCGCCAGCAACCCAAGATGGGAGGGAATAGATACGCAGTATTTT

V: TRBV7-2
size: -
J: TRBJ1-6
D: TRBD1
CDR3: CASSLRQGDSPLHF
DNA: TGTGCCAGCAGCTTAAGACAGGGGGATTCACCCCTCCACTTT

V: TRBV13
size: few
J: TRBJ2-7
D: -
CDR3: CASSLSLGGASYNEQYF
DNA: TGTGCCAGCAGCTTATCTTTGGGCGGGGCCTCCTACAATGAGCAGTACTTC

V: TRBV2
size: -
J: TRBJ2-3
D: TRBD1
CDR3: CASSNRDREAHSTDTQYF
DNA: TGTGCCAGCAGCAACCGGGACAGGGAGGCCCATAGCACAGATACGCAGTATTTT

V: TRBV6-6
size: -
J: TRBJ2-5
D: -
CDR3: CASSFVAEVETQYF
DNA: TGTGCCAGCAGTTTCGTAGCGGAAGTAGAGACCCAGTACTTC

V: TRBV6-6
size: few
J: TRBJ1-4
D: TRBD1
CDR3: CASSGSFWTGDEKLFF
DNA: TGTGCCAGCAGTGGGTCGTTCTGGACAGGGGATGAAAAACTGTTTTTT

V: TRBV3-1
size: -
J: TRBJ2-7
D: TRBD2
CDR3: CASSPSSLADHENPYNEQYF
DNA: TGTGCCAGCAGCCCCAGCTCCCTAGCGGACCATGAAAATCCCTACAATGAGCAGTACTTC

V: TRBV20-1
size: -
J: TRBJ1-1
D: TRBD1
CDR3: CSARKVGTGAMNTEAFF
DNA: TGCAGTGCTAGGAAGGTGGGGACAGGGGCAATGAACACTGAAGCTTTCTTT

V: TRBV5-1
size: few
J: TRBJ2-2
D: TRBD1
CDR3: CASSLGQGRNGELFF
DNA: TGCGCCAGCAGCCTAGGACAGGGAAGGAACGGGGAGCTGTTTTTT

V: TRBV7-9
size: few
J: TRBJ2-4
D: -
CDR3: CASSLGRWDTVKNIQYF
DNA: TGTGCCAGCAGCTTAGGACGCTGGGACACTGTGAAAAACATTCAGTACTTC

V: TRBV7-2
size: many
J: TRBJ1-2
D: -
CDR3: CASSFGQPLYGYTF
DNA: TGTGCCAGCAGCTTCGGGCAGCCGCTTTATGGCTACACCTTC

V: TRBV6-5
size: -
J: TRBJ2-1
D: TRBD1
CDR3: CASSYSLRTGVYNEQFF
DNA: TGTGCCAGCAGTTACTCGCTAAGGACAGGGGTTTACAATGAGCAGTTCTTC

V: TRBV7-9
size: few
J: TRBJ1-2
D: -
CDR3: CASSGQTSYGYTF
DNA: TGTGCCAGCAGCGGACAGACCTCCTATGGCTACACCTTC

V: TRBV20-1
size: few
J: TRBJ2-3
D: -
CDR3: CSASSFWGIDTQYF
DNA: TGCAGTGCTAGTTCTTTCTGGGGAATAGATACGCAGTATTTT

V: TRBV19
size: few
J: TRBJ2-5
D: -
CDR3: CASSAGLYQETQYF
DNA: TGTGCCAGTAGTGCCGGACTATACCAAGAGACCCAGTACTTC